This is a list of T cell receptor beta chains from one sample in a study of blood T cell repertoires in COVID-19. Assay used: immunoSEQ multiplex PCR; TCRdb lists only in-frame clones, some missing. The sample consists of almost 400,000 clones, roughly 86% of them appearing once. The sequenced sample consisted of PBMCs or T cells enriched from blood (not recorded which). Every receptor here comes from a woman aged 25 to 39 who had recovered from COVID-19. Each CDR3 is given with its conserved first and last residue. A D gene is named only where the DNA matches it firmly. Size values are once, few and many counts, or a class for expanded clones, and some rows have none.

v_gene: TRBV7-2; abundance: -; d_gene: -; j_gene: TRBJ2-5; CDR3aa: CASSLVAGKGETQYF; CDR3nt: TGTGCCAGCAGCTTAGTGGCGGGAAAGGGCGAGACCCAGTACTTC
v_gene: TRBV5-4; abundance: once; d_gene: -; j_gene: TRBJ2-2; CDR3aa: CASSLSGAGELFF; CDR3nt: TGTGCCAGCAGCTTGAGTGGAGCCGGGGAGCTGTTTTTT
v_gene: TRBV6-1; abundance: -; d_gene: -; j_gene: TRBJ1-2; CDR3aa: CASRETGLGPNYGYTF; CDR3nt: TGTGCCAGCAGAGAAACCGGCTTGGGCCCAAACTATGGCTACACCTTC
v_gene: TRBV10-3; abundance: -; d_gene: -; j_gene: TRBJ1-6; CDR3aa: CAISDHGGSLHF; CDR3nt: TGTGCCATCAGTGACCACGGGGGATCCCTCCACTTT
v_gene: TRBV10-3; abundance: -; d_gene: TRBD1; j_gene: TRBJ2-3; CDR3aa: CAISEGQAATDTQYF; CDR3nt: TGTGCCATCAGTGAGGGACAGGCCGCCACAGATACGCAGTATTTT
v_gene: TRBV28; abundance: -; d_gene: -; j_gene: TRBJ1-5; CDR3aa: CASSFLPGPNQPQHF; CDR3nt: TGTGCCAGCAGTTTCCTGCCAGGCCCGAATCAGCCCCAGCATTTT
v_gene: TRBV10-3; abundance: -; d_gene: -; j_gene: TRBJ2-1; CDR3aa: CAISGGRGEQFF; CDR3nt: TGTGCCATCAGTGGAGGGCGGGGCGAGCAGTTCTTC
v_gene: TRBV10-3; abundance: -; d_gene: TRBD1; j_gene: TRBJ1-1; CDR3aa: CAISGYGQGKTEAFF; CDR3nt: TGTGCCATCAGTGGGTACGGACAGGGCAAAACTGAAGCTTTCTTT
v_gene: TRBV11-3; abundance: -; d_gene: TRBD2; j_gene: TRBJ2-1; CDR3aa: CASRAGEAYNEQFF; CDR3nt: TGTGCCAGCAGGGCGGGAGAGGCCTACAATGAGCAGTTCTTC
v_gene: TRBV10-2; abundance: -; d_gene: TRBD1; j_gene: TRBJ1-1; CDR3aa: CASRRRGTEAFF; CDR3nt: TGCGCCAGCAGGCGCAGGGGGACTGAAGCTTTCTTT
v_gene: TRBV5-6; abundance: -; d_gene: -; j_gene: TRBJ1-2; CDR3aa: CASSLGTWTAKWDGYTF; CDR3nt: TGTGCCAGCAGCTTGGGGACTTGGACAGCAAAGTGGGATGGCTACACCTTC
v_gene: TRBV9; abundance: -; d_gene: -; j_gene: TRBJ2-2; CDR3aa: CASRTSNTGELFF; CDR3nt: TGTGCCAGCAGGACATCGAACACCGGGGAGCTGTTTTTT
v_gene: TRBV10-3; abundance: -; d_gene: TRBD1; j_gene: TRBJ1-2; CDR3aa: CAISESGVVGQGASNYGYTF; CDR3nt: TGTGCCATCAGTGAGTCGGGGGTTGTGGGACAGGGGGCTTCAAACTATGGCTACACCTTC
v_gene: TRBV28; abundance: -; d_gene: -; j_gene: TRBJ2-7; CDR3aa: CASSRLRTSYEQYF; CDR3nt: TGTGCCAGCAGTCGTCTAAGGACATCCTACGAGCAGTACTTC
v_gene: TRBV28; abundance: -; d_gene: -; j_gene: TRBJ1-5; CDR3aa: CASSLLGRGPPQPQHF; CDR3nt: TGTGCCAGCAGTTTATTGGGCAGGGGCCCCCCCCAGCCCCAGCATTTT
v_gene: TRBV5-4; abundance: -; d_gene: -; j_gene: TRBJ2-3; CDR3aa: CASSLTLLQGYADTQYF; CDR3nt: TGTGCCAGCAGCTTGACCCTACTACAGGGATATGCAGATACGCAGTATTTT
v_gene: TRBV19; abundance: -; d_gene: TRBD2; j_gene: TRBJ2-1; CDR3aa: CASGTSGRAAYNEQFF; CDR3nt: TGTGCCAGCGGGACTAGCGGGAGGGCCGCCTACAATGAGCAGTTCTTC
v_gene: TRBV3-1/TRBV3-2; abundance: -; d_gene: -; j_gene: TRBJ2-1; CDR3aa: CASRHTNNEQFF; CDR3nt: TGTGCCAGCAGACATACCAACAATGAGCAGTTCTTC
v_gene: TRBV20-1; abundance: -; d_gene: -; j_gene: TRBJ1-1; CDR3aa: CSAYMNTEAFF; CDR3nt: TGCAGTGCTTATATGAACACTGAAGCTTTCTTT
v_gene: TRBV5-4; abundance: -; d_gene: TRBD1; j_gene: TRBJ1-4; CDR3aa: CASSPNKTGVNEKLFF; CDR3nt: TGTGCCAGCAGCCCCAACAAGACAGGGGTTAATGAAAAACTGTTTTTT
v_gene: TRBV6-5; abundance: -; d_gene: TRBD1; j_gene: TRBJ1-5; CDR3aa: CASRRHRGPRRPQHF; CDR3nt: TGTGCCAGCAGGCGCCACAGGGGGCCCCGTAGGCCCCAGCATTTT
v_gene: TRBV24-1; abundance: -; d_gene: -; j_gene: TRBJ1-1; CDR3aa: CATSDWKGEAFF; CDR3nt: TGTGCCACCAGTGATTGGAAGGGGGAAGCTTTCTTT
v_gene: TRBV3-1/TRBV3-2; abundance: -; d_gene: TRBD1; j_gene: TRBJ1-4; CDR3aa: CASRPGQGSFAHNEKLFF; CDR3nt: TGTGCCAGCAGACCGGGACAGGGATCCTTCGCTCATAATGAAAAACTGTTTTTT
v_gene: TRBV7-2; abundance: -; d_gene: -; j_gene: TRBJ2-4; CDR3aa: CASSQRRGKNIQYF; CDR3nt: TGTGCCAGCAGCCAGAGGCGAGGGAAAAACATTCAGTACTTC
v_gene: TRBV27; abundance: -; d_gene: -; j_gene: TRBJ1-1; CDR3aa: CASSPHVGPEAFF; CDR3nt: TGTGCCAGCAGCCCCCATGTGGGGCCTGAAGCTTTCTTT